These T cell receptor beta chains were read from a single sample in a study of blood T cell repertoires in COVID-19. Assay used: immunoSEQ multiplex PCR; TCRdb lists only in-frame clones, some missing. The table records about 180,000 clones, around 87% of them present only once. The specimen sequenced was peripheral blood. These receptor sequences come from a woman between 65 and 79 years old with COVID-19, enrolled during active disease. CDR3s include the opening cysteine and the closing phenylalanine or tryptophan. D genes are given only for firm matches. Size is stated for part of the rows, as once, few or many counts, or as a class when the clone is expanded.

TRBJ2-1 | 15 | - | TRBD1 | TRBV9 | TGTGCCAGCAGCGAGGGACAGGGTTCCTACAATGAGCAGTTCTTC | CASSEGQGSYNEQFF
TRBJ2-2 | 16 | - | TRBD1 | TRBV7-2 | TGTGCCAGCAGCTTAGCTCGGGGACAGGGAACCGGGGAGCTGTTTTTT | CASSLARGQGTGELFF
TRBJ2-1 | 16 | - | TRBD1 | TRBV5-1 | TGCGCCAGCAGCTTGGTTGGGGGACAGGGGGCCAATGAGCAGTTCTTC | CASSLVGGQGANEQFF
TRBJ2-1 | 16 | - | - | TRBV29-1 | TGCAGCGCCACGGGGGACGGCAGGTCCTCCTACAATGAGCAGTTCTTC | CSATGDGRSSYNEQFF
TRBJ2-2 | 15 | - | TRBD2 | TRBV7-3 | TGTGCCAGCAGCTTAACTAGCGGGAGGGCCGGGGAGCTGTTTTTT | CASSLTSGRAGELFF
TRBJ2-5 | 12 | - | - | TRBV7-2 | TGTGCCAGCAGTCAAGCGCGGGAGACCCAGTACTTC | CASSQARETQYF
TRBJ1-6 | 13 | - | - | TRBV30 | TGTGCCTGGAGGGTACAGGTCAATTCACCCCTCCACTTT | CAWRVQVNSPLHF
TRBJ2-6 | 19 | - | - | TRBV21-1 | TGTGCCAGCAGCAAAGTGTGTGGCAGGTTGGCCTCTGGGGCCAACGTCCTGACTTTC | CASSKVCGRLASGANVLTF
TRBJ1-1 | 14 | - | - | TRBV7-2 | TGTGCCAGCAGCTTAGGTCAAACAAACACTGAAGCTTTCTTT | CASSLGQTNTEAFF
TRBJ2-1 | 15 | few | TRBD2 | TRBV18 | TGTGCCAGCTCACCGGGACTAGCGGGAGGAAATGAGCAGTTCTTC | CASSPGLAGGNEQFF
TRBJ1-2 | 15 | - | - | TRBV6-5 | TGTGCCAGCAGTTACTCGAGGGCGGGTTCCTATGGCTACACCTTC | CASSYSRAGSYGYTF
TRBJ2-1 | 17 | - | - | TRBV6-1 | TGTGCCAGCAGTGGAAAACAGGGTTCAAAGAGGTACAATGAGCAGTTCTTC | CASSGKQGSKRYNEQFF
TRBJ1-2 | 15 | few | TRBD1 | TRBV7-9 | TGTGCCAGCAGCGCGGGACAGGGGGCTTCGAATGGCTACACCTTC | CASSAGQGASNGYTF
TRBJ1-5 | 12 | - | - | TRBV30 | TGTGCCTGGGACTCCAAAAATCAGCCCCAGCATTTT | CAWDSKNQPQHF
TRBJ2-2 | 16 | - | TRBD1 | TRBV5-6 | TGTGCCAGCAGCGCGATCGGGACAGGGGCCACCGGGGAGCTGTTTTTT | CASSAIGTGATGELFF
TRBJ2-7 | 14 | - | TRBD1 | TRBV30 | TGTGCCTGGAGTGCGGGACAGGGACTCTACGAGCAGTACTTC | CAWSAGQGLYEQYF
TRBJ2-7 | 15 | - | - | TRBV1 | TGCACCAGCAACCGACCTAGCGGAAACACCTACGAGCAGTACTTC | CTSNRPSGNTYEQYF
TRBJ2-4 | 13 | - | - | TRBV5-1 | TGCGCCAGCAGCTTTGACACCGGGAGCATTCAGTACTTC | CASSFDTGSIQYF
TRBJ2-1 | 15 | - | TRBD1 | TRBV5-1 | TGCGCCAGCAGAGGTACAGGGGTTAGAGGAGGTGAGCAGTTCTTC | CASRGTGVRGGEQFF
TRBJ2-7 | 15 | - | - | TRBV4-1 | TGCGCCAGCAGCCAAGACGCGACAGCAAGCTACGAGCAGTACTTC | CASSQDATASYEQYF
TRBJ1-3 | 16 | - | - | TRBV11-2 | TGTGCCAGCAGCTTAGCGGGTACCAACTCTGGAAACACCATATATTTT | CASSLAGTNSGNTIYF
TRBJ2-2 | 16 | - | - | TRBV5-1 | TGCGCCAGCAGCCTAACGTACAGGGAAAAAACCGGGGAGCTGTTTTTT | CASSLTYREKTGELFF
TRBJ1-5 | 14 | - | - | TRBV19 | TGTGCCAGTAGTATCGGTCAGACTTCCCAGCCCCAGCATTTT | CASSIGQTSQPQHF
TRBJ2-2 | 16 | - | TRBD2 | TRBV29-1 | TGCAGCGTTGTGCTAGCGGGAAAGGGAAACACCGGGGAGCTGTTTTTT | CSVVLAGKGNTGELFF
TRBJ2-7 | 15 | - | TRBD2 | TRBV18 | TGTGCCAGCTCATCCCAAGGGGCGGGGGGCGCCGAGCAGTACTTC | CASSSQGAGGAEQYF
TRBJ1-1 | 14 | - | - | TRBV11-3 | TGTGCCAGCAGCTATAGGAGCCTGAACACTGAAGCTTTCTTT | CASSYRSLNTEAFF
TRBJ1-1 | 14 | once | - | TRBV6-2/TRBV6-3 | TGTGCCAGCAGTTACTCTCAGGGGAACACTGAAGCTTTCTTT | CASSYSQGNTEAFF
TRBJ2-3 | 13 | - | TRBD1 | TRBV29-1 | TGCAGCGCAGGACAGGGAAGCACAGATACGCAGTATTTT | CSAGQGSTDTQYF
TRBJ2-3 | 16 | - | TRBD2 | TRBV7-2 | TGTGCCAGCAGCTTAGGGGGGACTACACTGTCAGATACGCAGTATTTT | CASSLGGTTLSDTQYF
TRBJ1-3 | 11 | - | - | TRBV6-5 | TGTGCCAGCAGTTTTAAAAACACCATATATTTT | CASSFKNTIYF
TRBJ1-5 | 12 | - | - | TRBV2 | TGTGCCAGCAGGTATCTCCAGCAGCCCCAGCATTTT | CASRYLQQPQHF
TRBJ1-2 | 13 | - | TRBD1 | TRBV6-1 | TGTGCCAGCAGTGAAACAGGGGAATATGGCTACACCTTC | CASSETGEYGYTF
TRBJ2-7 | 14 | - | - | TRBV6-5 | TGTGCCAGCAGTAACCGGGACACCTCCTACGAGCAGTACTTC | CASSNRDTSYEQYF
TRBJ1-5 | 14 | - | TRBD1 | TRBV30 | TGTGCCTGGAGTGTAGCAGGGGGGACTCAGCCCCAGCATTTT | CAWSVAGGTQPQHF
TRBJ2-3 | 15 | - | - | TRBV6-5 | TGTGCCAGCAGTTATTCAGGCAGCTCCACAGATACGCAGTATTTT | CASSYSGSSTDTQYF
TRBJ1-1 | 19 | - | TRBD1 | TRBV28 | TGTGCCAGCAGTCCCAGGACAGGGGACGAGATTTTCATGAACACTGAAGCTTTCTTT | CASSPRTGDEIFMNTEAFF
TRBJ2-6 | 17 | - | - | TRBV5-1 | TGCGCCAGCAGCACACAGGGAACCCTCTCTGGGGCCAACGTCCTGACTTTC | CASSTQGTLSGANVLTF